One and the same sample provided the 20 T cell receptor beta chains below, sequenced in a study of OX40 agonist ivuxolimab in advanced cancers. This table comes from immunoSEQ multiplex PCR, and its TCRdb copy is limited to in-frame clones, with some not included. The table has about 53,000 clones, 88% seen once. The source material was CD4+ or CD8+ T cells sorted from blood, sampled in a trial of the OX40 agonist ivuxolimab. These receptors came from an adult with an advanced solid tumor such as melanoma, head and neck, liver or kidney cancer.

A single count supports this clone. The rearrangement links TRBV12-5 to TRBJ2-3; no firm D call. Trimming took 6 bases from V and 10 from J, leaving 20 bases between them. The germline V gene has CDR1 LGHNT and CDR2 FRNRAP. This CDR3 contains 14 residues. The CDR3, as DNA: TGTGCTAGTGGCCACGAGGTTCGTTGGGTTTCGCAGTATTTT. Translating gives CASGHEVRWVSQYF.

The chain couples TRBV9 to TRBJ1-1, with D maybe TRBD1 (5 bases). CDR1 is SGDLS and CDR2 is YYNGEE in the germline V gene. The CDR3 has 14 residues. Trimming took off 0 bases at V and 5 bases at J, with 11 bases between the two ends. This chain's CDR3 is CASSVGQGGTEAFF. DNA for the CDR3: TGTGCCAGCAGCGTAGGGCAGGGAGGAACTGAAGCTTTCTTT.

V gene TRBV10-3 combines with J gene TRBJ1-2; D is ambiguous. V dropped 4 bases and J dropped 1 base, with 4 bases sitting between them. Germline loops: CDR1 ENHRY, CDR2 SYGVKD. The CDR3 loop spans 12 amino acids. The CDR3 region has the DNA TGTGCCATCAGTGCTGGTAACTATGGCTACACCTTC. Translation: CAISAGNYGYTF.

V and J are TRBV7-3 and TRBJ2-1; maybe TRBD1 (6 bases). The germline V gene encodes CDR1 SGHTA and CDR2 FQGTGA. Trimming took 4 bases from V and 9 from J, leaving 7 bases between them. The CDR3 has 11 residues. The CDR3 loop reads CASSSGVEQFF. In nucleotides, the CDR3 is TGTGCCAGCAGCTCAGGGGTTGAGCAGTTCTTC.

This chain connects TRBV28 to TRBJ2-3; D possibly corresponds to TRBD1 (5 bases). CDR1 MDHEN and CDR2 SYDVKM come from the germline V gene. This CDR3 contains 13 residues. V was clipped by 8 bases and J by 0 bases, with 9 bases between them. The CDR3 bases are TGTGCCAGCGACGACAGTAGCACAGATACGCAGTATTTT. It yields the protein CASDDSSTDTQYF.

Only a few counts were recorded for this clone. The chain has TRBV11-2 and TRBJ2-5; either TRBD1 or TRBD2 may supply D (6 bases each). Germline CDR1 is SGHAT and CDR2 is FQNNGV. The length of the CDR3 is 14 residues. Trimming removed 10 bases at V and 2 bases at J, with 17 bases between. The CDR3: CATRRGDKQETQYF. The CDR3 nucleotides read TGTGCCACCCGGAGGGGGGACAAACAAGAGACCCAGTACTTC.

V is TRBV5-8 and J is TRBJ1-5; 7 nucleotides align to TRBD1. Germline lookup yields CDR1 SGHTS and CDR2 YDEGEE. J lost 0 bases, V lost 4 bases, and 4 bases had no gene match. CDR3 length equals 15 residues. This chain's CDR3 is CASSRGTASNQPQHF. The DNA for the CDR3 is TGTGCCAGCAGCCGGGGGACAGCTAGCAATCAGCCCCAGCATTTT.

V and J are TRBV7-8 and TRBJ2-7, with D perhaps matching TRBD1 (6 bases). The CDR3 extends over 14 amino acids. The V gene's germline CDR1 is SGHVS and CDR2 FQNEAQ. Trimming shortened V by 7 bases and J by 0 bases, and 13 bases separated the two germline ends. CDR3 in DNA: TGTGCCAGCACCTGGACAGCGAGCTCCTACGAGCAGTACTTC. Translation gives CASTWTASSYEQYF. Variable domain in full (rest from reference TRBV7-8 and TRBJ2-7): GAGVSQSPRYKVAKRGQDVALRCDPISGHVSLFWYQQALGQGPEFLTYFQNEAQLDKSGLPSDRFFAERPEGSVSTLKIQRTQQEDSAVYLCASTWTASSYEQYFGPGTRLTVT.

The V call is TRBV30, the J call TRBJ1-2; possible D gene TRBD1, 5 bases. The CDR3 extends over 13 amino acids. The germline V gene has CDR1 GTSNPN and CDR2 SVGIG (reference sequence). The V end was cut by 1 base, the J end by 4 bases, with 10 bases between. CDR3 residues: CAWSGQGGYGYTF. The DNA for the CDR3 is TGTGCCTGGAGTGGGCAGGGAGGCTATGGCTACACCTTC.

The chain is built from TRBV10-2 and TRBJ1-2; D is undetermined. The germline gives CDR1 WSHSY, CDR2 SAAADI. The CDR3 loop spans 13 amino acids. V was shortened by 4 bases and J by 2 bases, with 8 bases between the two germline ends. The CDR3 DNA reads TGCGCCAGCAGTGTGGGCAGGAACTATGGCTACACCTTC. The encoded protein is CASSVGRNYGYTF.

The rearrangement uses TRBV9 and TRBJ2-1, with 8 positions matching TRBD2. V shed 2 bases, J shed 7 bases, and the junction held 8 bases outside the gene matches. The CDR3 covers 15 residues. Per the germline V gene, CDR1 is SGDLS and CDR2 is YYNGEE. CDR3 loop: CASSVELAVINEQFF. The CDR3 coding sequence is TGTGCCAGCAGCGTGGAACTAGCGGTAATTAATGAGCAGTTCTTC.

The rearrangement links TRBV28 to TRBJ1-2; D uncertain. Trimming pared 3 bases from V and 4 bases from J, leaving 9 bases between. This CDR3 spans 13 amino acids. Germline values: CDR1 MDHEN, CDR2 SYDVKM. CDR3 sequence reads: CASSFPGFYGYTF. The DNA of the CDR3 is TGTGCCAGCAGTTTTCCGGGTTTCTATGGCTACACCTTC.

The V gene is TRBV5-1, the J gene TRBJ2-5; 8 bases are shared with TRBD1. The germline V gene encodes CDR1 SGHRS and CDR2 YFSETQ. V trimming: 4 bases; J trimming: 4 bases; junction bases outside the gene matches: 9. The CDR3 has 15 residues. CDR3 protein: CASSRDGQGRETQYF. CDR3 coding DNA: TGCGCCAGCAGCAGGGATGGACAGGGAAGAGAGACCCAGTACTTC.

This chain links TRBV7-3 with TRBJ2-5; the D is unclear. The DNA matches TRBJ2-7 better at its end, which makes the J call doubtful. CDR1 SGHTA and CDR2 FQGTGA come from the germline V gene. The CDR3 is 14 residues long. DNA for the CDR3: TGTGCCAGCAGCTTAGATAATGGCCCCTACGAGCAGTACTTC. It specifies CASSLDNGPYEQYF.

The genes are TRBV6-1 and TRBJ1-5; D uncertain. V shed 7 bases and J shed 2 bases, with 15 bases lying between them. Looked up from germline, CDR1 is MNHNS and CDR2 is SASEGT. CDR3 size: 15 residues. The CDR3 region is CASTDPGRGNQPQHF. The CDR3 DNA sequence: TGTGCCAGCACCGACCCGGGGAGAGGCAATCAGCCCCAGCATTTT.

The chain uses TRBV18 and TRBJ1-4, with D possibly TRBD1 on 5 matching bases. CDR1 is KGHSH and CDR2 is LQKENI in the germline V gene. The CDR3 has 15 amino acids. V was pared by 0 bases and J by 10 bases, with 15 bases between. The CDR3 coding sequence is TGTGCCAGCTCACCACCGGCGCAGGGCCAGGGAAAACTGTTTTTT. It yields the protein CASSPPAQGQGKLFF.

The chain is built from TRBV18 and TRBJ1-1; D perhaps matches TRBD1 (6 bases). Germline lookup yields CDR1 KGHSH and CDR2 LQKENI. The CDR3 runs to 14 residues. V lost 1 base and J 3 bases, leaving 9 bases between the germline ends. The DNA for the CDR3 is TGTGCCAGCTCACCACAGGGGGGTGACACTGAAGCTTTCTTT. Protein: CASSPQGGDTEAFF.

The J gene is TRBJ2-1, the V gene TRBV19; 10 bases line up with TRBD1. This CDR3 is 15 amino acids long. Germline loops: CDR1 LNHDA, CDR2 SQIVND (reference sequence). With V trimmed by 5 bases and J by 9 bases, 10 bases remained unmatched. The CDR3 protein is CASSFGTGEGGEQFF. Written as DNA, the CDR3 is TGTGCCAGTAGTTTTGGGACAGGGGAAGGCGGTGAGCAGTTCTTC.

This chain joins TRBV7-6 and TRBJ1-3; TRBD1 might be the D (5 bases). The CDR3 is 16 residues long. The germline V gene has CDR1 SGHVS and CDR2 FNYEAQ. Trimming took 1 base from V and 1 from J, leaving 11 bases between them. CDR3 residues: CASSLEAGQSGNTIYF. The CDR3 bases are TGTGCCAGCAGCTTAGAGGCAGGGCAATCTGGAAACACCATATATTTT.

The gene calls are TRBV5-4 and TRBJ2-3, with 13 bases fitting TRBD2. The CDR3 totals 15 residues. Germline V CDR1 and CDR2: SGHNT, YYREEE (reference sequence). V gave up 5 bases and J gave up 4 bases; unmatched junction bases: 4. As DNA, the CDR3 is TGTGCCAGCAGGCGGACTAGCGGGAGCCCAGATACGCAGTATTTT. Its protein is CASRRTSGSPDTQYF.